The text below deals with one T cell receptor (beta chain). The antigen remains unidentified. TCRdb analysed the reads with MiXCR anew, one entry per CDR3 protein. Counted here are approximately 500,000 distinct CDR3 sequences, more than 30% occurring once; the ten biggest clones make up 17%. The sample is drawn from a study of T cell repertoires in cytomegalovirus infection. The wider study: CMV infection and matching HLA type were both indicated by public TCR beta signatures. Study-wide findings and caveats: Adding up the frequency of public TCR beta families identified people who carried CMV plus the relevant HLA. Predominance within the ex vivo response was attributable to HLA-C-restricted CMV-specific TCR beta clonotypes.

The CDR3 consists of 13 residues. Germline V CDR1 and CDR2: MDHEN, SYDVKM. The V and J ends lost 6 bases and 4 bases respectively, with 13 bases between them. This receptor was obtained from a human donor in good health (CMV status not recorded). Some clones in this sample may be carry-over from other donors' samples. Sequenced here: cultured PBMCs, sampled from culture after CMV antigen stimulation. V and J are TRBV28 and TRBJ2-7, with D tentatively TRBD2 (5 bases). In DNA, the CDR3 is TGTGCCAGCAGGAAACCCGGGATTTACGAGCAGTACTTC. Protein sequence: CASRKPGIYEQYF.